This TCR beta chain was profiled in a study of hypomethylating agent response in myelodysplastic syndrome. Two replicates of roughly 200 ng each gave 400 ng DNA per sample, survey resolution. The repertoire was sequenced with immunoSEQ multiplex PCR; TCRdb's copy has only in-frame clones and lacks some. The repertoire holds about 10,000 clones, with about 83% as singletons. The input for sequencing was bone marrow, taken before or after starting hypomethylating agent treatment for myelodysplastic syndrome (not recorded which). The receptor was derived from a human donor with myelodysplastic syndrome.

The CDR3 nucleotides read TGTGCCAGTACCCCCTACAGGGGGCTTAATGAAAAACTGTTTTTT. Protein product: CASTPYRGLNEKLFF. This sequence joins TRBV19 and TRBJ1-4; 9 nucleotides align to TRBD1. The germline gives CDR1 LNHDA, CDR2 SQIVND (reference sequence). The V gene end was trimmed by 7 bases and the J gene end by 4 bases; junction bases not matched to a gene: 7. The CDR3 is made up of 15 amino acids.